These T cell receptor beta chains were read from a single sample in a study of blood T cell repertoires in COVID-19. Data came from immunoSEQ multiplex PCR; TCRdb stores just in-frame clones and leaves some out. The sample records 30,000 to 40,000 clones, 91% being singletons. Source material: peripheral blood. All receptors derive from a woman in her 30s in a cohort sampled during active COVID-19. Both conserved end residues are part of each CDR3. Each record gives: CDR3 length, D gene, J gene, V gene, clone size, CDR3 DNA, CDR3 protein. A D gene is named only where the DNA matches it firmly. Part of the rows lack a size; the others show once, few, many or a class for expanded clones.

14 | - | TRBJ2-3 | TRBV5-1 | - | TGCGCCAGCAGCCTAGTGTCTCTACAAGATACGCAGTATTTT | CASSLVSLQDTQYF
19 | TRBD2 | TRBJ2-1 | TRBV9 | - | TGTGCCAGCAGCGTTGGGTCCGGGACTAGCGGGAGGGGTCTGAATGAGCAGTTCTTC | CASSVGSGTSGRGLNEQFF
12 | - | TRBJ1-1 | TRBV12-3/TRBV12-4 | - | TGTGCCAGCACCCAAGCGGGGCGTGAAGCTTTCTTT | CASTQAGREAFF
12 | - | TRBJ1-5 | TRBV6-1 | - | TGTGCCAGCAGTGAAGTCCCTCGGCCCCAGCATTTT | CASSEVPRPQHF
13 | - | TRBJ1-6 | TRBV27 | once | TGTGCCAGCAGTTTCTTTTATAATTCACCCCTCCACTTT | CASSFFYNSPLHF
16 | TRBD1 | TRBJ2-1 | TRBV28 | - | TGTGCCAGCCAAAGAAGGGGGCCCGACTCCTACAATGAGCAGTTCTTC | CASQRRGPDSYNEQFF
15 | TRBD1 | TRBJ1-1 | TRBV12-5 | - | TGTGCTAGTGGTTTGAGCGGGACAGGGGGCACTGAAGCTTTCTTT | CASGLSGTGGTEAFF
13 | - | TRBJ1-2 | TRBV29-1 | - | TGCAGCGCCCCTGCTTTGGGGGCGGAAGGCTACACCTTC | CSAPALGAEGYTF
15 | TRBD1 | TRBJ2-7 | TRBV6-2/TRBV6-3 | - | TGTGCCAGCAGTTATACGACAGGGGGCCCCTACGAGCAGTACTTC | CASSYTTGGPYEQYF
16 | - | TRBJ1-1 | TRBV30 | - | TGTGCCTGGAGTGCCGGGGAGGGGAGGCTGGGCACTGAAGCTTTCTTT | CAWSAGEGRLGTEAFF
15 | - | TRBJ2-7 | TRBV11-1 | - | TGTGCCAGCAGCCCGGAGGGTCGGGGCTCCTACGAGCAGTACTTC | CASSPEGRGSYEQYF
15 | - | TRBJ1-2 | TRBV7-9 | - | TGTGCCAGCAGCTTACTCGAAATTGGAGGCTATGGCTACACCTTC | CASSLLEIGGYGYTF
11 | - | TRBJ1-2 | TRBV25-1 | - | TGTGCCAGCAGTGCAGGAAGTGGCTACACCTTC | CASSAGSGYTF
15 | TRBD2 | TRBJ2-3 | TRBV2 | - | TGTGCCAGCAGTGAACCTAGCGGCAGCACAGATACGCAGTATTTT | CASSEPSGSTDTQYF
13 | - | TRBJ2-7 | TRBV7-9 | - | TGTGCCTCTTCTCGAGGGGGAATCTACGAGCAGTACTTC | CASSRGGIYEQYF
14 | TRBD1 | TRBJ2-2 | TRBV9 | - | TGTGCCAGCAGCCCGCGGACAGGGGCCGGGGAGCTGTTTTTT | CASSPRTGAGELFF
14 | TRBD2 | TRBJ2-3 | TRBV11-2 | - | TGTGCCAGCAGCTTCCAAGCGGGAACAGATACGCAGTATTTT | CASSFQAGTDTQYF
15 | - | TRBJ2-1 | TRBV18 | - | TGTGCCAGCTCCTCAAACGGCAACAGTTACAATGAGCAGTTCTTC | CASSSNGNSYNEQFF
18 | - | TRBJ1-5 | TRBV12-2 | - | TGTGCAAGTCGCTTAGGGGGACAGGGGGCGCATGAAGGTCAGCCCCAGCATTTT | CASRLGGQGAHEGQPQHF
14 | - | TRBJ1-3 | TRBV4-1 | - | TGCGCCAGCAGCCAAGCAGGGGAAGGGAACACCATATATTTT | CASSQAGEGNTIYF
16 | TRBD2 | TRBJ2-1 | TRBV5-1 | - | TGCGCCAGCACCTTCAGCGGGGGCACTAACGGGGATGAGCAGTTCTTC | CASTFSGGTNGDEQFF
14 | - | TRBJ1-2 | TRBV4-1 | - | TGCGCCAGCAGCCAAGACCCTCAGGGTCGTGGCTACACCTTC | CASSQDPQGRGYTF
15 | - | TRBJ1-2 | TRBV7-9 | - | TGTGCCAGCAGCTTAGCGCGACAGGCGTTCTATGGCTACACCTTC | CASSLARQAFYGYTF
15 | - | TRBJ1-5 | TRBV19 | - | TGTGCCAGTAGTCGAGTTTCGAATAGCAATCAGCCCCAGCATTTT | CASSRVSNSNQPQHF
15 | - | TRBJ1-2 | TRBV2 | - | TGTGCCAGCAGTGAAACACCGACAGAGTACTATGGCTACACCTTC | CASSETPTEYYGYTF
18 | TRBD1 | TRBJ2-2 | TRBV11-3 | - | TGTGCCAGCAGCTTAGAACAAGGGGGACAGGGGGCGTCCGGGGAGCTGTTTTTT | CASSLEQGGQGASGELFF
17 | - | TRBJ2-3 | TRBV5-4 | - | TGTGCCAGCAGCTTGGGAGCAGCGGCCGGACGGAGGGATACGCAGTATTTT | CASSLGAAAGRRDTQYF
15 | TRBD2 | TRBJ2-1 | TRBV5-4 | - | TGTGCCAGCAGCTTGGGGCTAGCGGGAGGCAATGAGCAGTTCTTC | CASSLGLAGGNEQFF
16 | - | TRBJ2-3 | TRBV9 | - | TGTGCCAGCAGCGTAGATCGCGGGGGCTCGTGGGATACGCAGTATTTT | CASSVDRGGSWDTQYF
16 | - | TRBJ2-3 | TRBV9 | - | TGTGCCAGCAGCGTAGGAGATAGCGGAAGCACAGATACGCAGTATTTT | CASSVGDSGSTDTQYF
15 | - | TRBJ2-7 | TRBV7-2 | - | TGTGCCAGCAGCTCGCACGCAGGGGGGTCCTACGAGCAGTACTTC | CASSSHAGGSYEQYF
15 | TRBD1 | TRBJ2-5 | TRBV6-6 | - | TGTGCCAGCAGGCGGGGACAGGGGATACAAGAGACCCAGTACTTC | CASRRGQGIQETQYF
15 | - | TRBJ2-2 | TRBV7-2 | - | TGTGCCAGCAGCTTAACAGGGACGAACACCGGGGAGCTGTTTTTT | CASSLTGTNTGELFF
11 | - | TRBJ1-1 | TRBV28 | - | TGTGCCAGCACTGTGGGGAGAGAAGCTTTCTTT | CASTVGREAFF
13 | TRBD2 | TRBJ2-3 | TRBV20-1 | - | TGCAGTGCTAGTATGGCGGGAGGGGATACGCAGTATTTT | CSASMAGGDTQYF
16 | - | TRBJ2-2 | TRBV7-6 | - | TGTGCCAGCAGCTTAAACGCGGCGGGGTACACCGGGGAGCTGTTTTTT | CASSLNAAGYTGELFF
15 | - | TRBJ2-7 | TRBV12-5 | - | TGTGCTAGTGGTACACCCACAGGGAGTTCCTACGAGCAGTACTTC | CASGTPTGSSYEQYF
16 | TRBD2 | TRBJ2-1 | TRBV5-4 | - | TGTGCCAGCAGCTTCCCCCTAGCGGGAGGAGTCAATGAGCAGTTCTTC | CASSFPLAGGVNEQFF
16 | TRBD2 | TRBJ2-1 | TRBV28 | - | TGTGCCAGCAGTCCCCCGGGACTAGCGGGAGTCCATGAGCAGTTCTTC | CASSPPGLAGVHEQFF
17 | TRBD2 | TRBJ2-7 | TRBV11-3 | - | TGTGCCAGCAGCTTCAATTTGGGTAGCGGGACTTCCTACGAGCAGTACTTC | CASSFNLGSGTSYEQYF
16 | TRBD2 | TRBJ2-7 | TRBV6-2/TRBV6-3 | - | TGTGCCAGCAGTACGACACGGACTAGTACCTTTGGAGAGCAGTACTTC | CASSTTRTSTFGEQYF
16 | - | TRBJ1-4 | TRBV3-1/TRBV3-2 | - | TGTGCCAGCAGCCCGGTGGGGCAGGTGACAGTAGAAAAACTGTTTTTT | CASSPVGQVTVEKLFF
13 | TRBD1 | TRBJ1-1 | TRBV7-9 | - | TGTGCCAGCAGCTTAATTCCCCAGGAAGGGGGCTTCTTT | CASSLIPQEGGFF
17 | - | TRBJ2-2 | TRBV4-1 | - | TGCGCCAGCAGCCAAGATGAGAGCGGTTCGGGCATCGGGGAGCTGTTTTTT | CASSQDESGSGIGELFF
16 | TRBD1 | TRBJ2-7 | TRBV24-1 | - | TGTGCCACCAGTGATGCACTACAGGACAGGGGTCCCGAGCAGTACTTC | CATSDALQDRGPEQYF
15 | - | TRBJ1-1 | TRBV5-1 | once | TGCGCCAGCAGCTTGGCCCCAGGACAACCGGACCAAGCTTTCTTT | CASSLAPGQPDQAFF
14 | TRBD1 | TRBJ2-7 | TRBV10-3 | - | TGTGCCATCAGTCCAGGGGGCGCCCCCTACGAGCAGTACTTC | CAISPGGAPYEQYF
16 | - | TRBJ2-1 | TRBV9 | - | TGTGCCAGCAGCGTAGCTTTGCGGGGTTCCTACAATGAGCAGTTCTTC | CASSVALRGSYNEQFF
15 | - | TRBJ1-2 | TRBV7-2 | - | TGTGCCAGCAGCTTAGAGTGGGGCAGGGGCTATGGCTACACCTTC | CASSLEWGRGYGYTF
17 | - | TRBJ2-3 | TRBV19 | - | TGTGCCAGTAGCGCGGGACCAGGGATACCAGGCACAGATACGCAGTATTTT | CASSAGPGIPGTDTQYF
15 | TRBD2 | TRBJ2-1 | TRBV9 | - | TGTGCCAGCAGCCCAACTAGCGGGAGGGGCAATGAGCAGTTCTTC | CASSPTSGRGNEQFF
14 | - | TRBJ2-2 | TRBV18 | - | TGTGCCAGCTCACGTTTAGAGGGTTCCGGGGAGCTGTTTTTT | CASSRLEGSGELFF
15 | - | TRBJ2-6 | TRBV9 | - | TGTGCCAGCAGCGTAGGGCACTCTGGGGCCAACGTCCTGACTTTC | CASSVGHSGANVLTF
15 | TRBD1 | TRBJ1-1 | TRBV5-6 | - | TGTGCCAGCAGCTTGTATGACAGGGTGAACACTGAAGCTTTCTTT | CASSLYDRVNTEAFF
16 | - | TRBJ2-7 | TRBV6-6 | few | TGTGCCAGCAGTTACTCGCAGGGGGAGGTATCCTACGAGCAGTACTTC | CASSYSQGEVSYEQYF
14 | - | TRBJ1-2 | TRBV9 | - | TGTGCCAGCAGCACTTGGACGGGGAACTATGGCTACACCTTC | CASSTWTGNYGYTF
15 | TRBD2 | TRBJ2-3 | TRBV7-8 | - | TGTGCCAGCAGCTTAGGCACTAGCGGGAAGGATACGCAGTATTTT | CASSLGTSGKDTQYF
15 | TRBD1 | TRBJ1-2 | TRBV7-9 | - | TGTGCCAGCAGCCTACGACAGGGGGAAATCTATGGCTACACCTTC | CASSLRQGEIYGYTF